The rows below give T cell receptor beta chains drawn from one sample of a study of blood T cell repertoires in COVID-19. The assay was immunoSEQ multiplex PCR, and TCRdb's table has in-frame clones only and misses some. In the table there are some 180,000 clones, approximately 90% of which are singletons. Input material: peripheral blood. These receptors were obtained from a man aged 40-49 years with active or convalescent COVID-19. The CDR3 runs from the conserved cysteine through the conserved F or W. Fields, in order: clone size, J gene, V gene, D gene, CDR3 DNA, CDR3 protein. D genes are given only for firm matches. Part of the rows lack a size; the others show once, few, many or a class for expanded clones.

size: .
J: TRBJ2-3
V: TRBV29-1
D: TRBD1
DNA: TGCAGCGTTGCAGGGACAGGGGGCACAGATACGCAGTATTTT
CDR3: CSVAGTGGTDTQYF

size: .
J: TRBJ1-1
V: TRBV14
D: TRBD1
DNA: TGTGCCAGCAGCCAAGTTAGGGGGCTCACTGAAGCTTTCTTT
CDR3: CASSQVRGLTEAFF

size: .
J: TRBJ2-1
V: TRBV30
D: TRBD2
DNA: TGTGCCTGGAGGCCGAAGAGCGGGGGTTACAATGAGCAGTTCTTC
CDR3: CAWRPKSGGYNEQFF

size: .
J: TRBJ2-7
V: TRBV11-2
D: .
DNA: TGTGCCAGCAGCTTGTCCGATCGGAGCGTCGGCGGGCACGAGCAGTACTTC
CDR3: CASSLSDRSVGGHEQYF

size: .
J: TRBJ1-1
V: TRBV5-1
D: .
DNA: TGCGCCAGCAGCTTGACGGCAGGGGAGACTGAAGCTTTCTTT
CDR3: CASSLTAGETEAFF

size: .
J: TRBJ2-1
V: TRBV13
D: TRBD2
DNA: TGTGCCAGCAGCTTAGTTGCGGGAGGTCTTCGTGAGCAGTTCTTC
CDR3: CASSLVAGGLREQFF

size: .
J: TRBJ2-3
V: TRBV9
D: .
DNA: TGTGCCAGCAGCGAGGGGATAGCGGTGGGGGCAGATACGCAGTATTTT
CDR3: CASSEGIAVGADTQYF

size: .
J: TRBJ1-6
V: TRBV24-1
D: TRBD1
DNA: TGTGCCACCAGTGACCGAGGACAGGGAGCTTATAATTCACCCCTCCACTTT
CDR3: CATSDRGQGAYNSPLHF

size: .
J: TRBJ2-1
V: TRBV15
D: .
DNA: TGTGCCACCAGCAGAGATGTAGGTGCTAGCCCCAATGAGCAGTTCTTC
CDR3: CATSRDVGASPNEQFF

size: .
J: TRBJ1-2
V: TRBV19
D: .
DNA: TGTGCCAGTAGTACACATAAGACAGGAGATGGCTACACCTTC
CDR3: CASSTHKTGDGYTF

size: .
J: TRBJ2-1
V: TRBV19
D: TRBD2
DNA: TGTGCCAGTAGTATAATCTTTGCGGGAGGGAAAGACAATGAGCAGTTCTTC
CDR3: CASSIIFAGGKDNEQFF

size: .
J: TRBJ1-2
V: TRBV9
D: .
DNA: TGTGCCAGCAGCGTAGGGGAGGGGCGAACCTCCTATGGCTACACCTTC
CDR3: CASSVGEGRTSYGYTF

size: .
J: TRBJ2-3
V: TRBV6-2/TRBV6-3
D: TRBD1
DNA: TGTGCCAGCAGTAGGACAGGGGCCCTTAGCACAGATACGCAGTATTTT
CDR3: CASSRTGALSTDTQYF

size: .
J: TRBJ1-5
V: TRBV5-5
D: TRBD1
DNA: TGTGCCAGCAGCACCTCTAATGACAGGGGGAATCAGCCCCAGCATTTT
CDR3: CASSTSNDRGNQPQHF

size: .
J: TRBJ2-7
V: TRBV7-9
D: .
DNA: TGTGCCAGCAGCTTAGACGGGTCGTCCTACGAGCAGTACTTC
CDR3: CASSLDGSSYEQYF

size: .
J: TRBJ2-3
V: TRBV29-1
D: .
DNA: TGCAGCGTTGAAGGCGGGCCGAGCACAGATACGCAGTATTTT
CDR3: CSVEGGPSTDTQYF

size: .
J: TRBJ2-1
V: TRBV5-6
D: TRBD2
DNA: TGTGCCAGCAGCTTGTCTTTGGGAGCGGGGAGGGTTGGGAATGAGCAGTTCTTC
CDR3: CASSLSLGAGRVGNEQFF

size: .
J: TRBJ1-6
V: TRBV9
D: .
DNA: TGTGCCAGCAGCGTAGAAGGACAGAGGAATTCACCCCTCCACTTT
CDR3: CASSVEGQRNSPLHF

size: .
J: TRBJ2-1
V: TRBV10-1
D: .
DNA: TGCGCCAGCCGGGAAGTAAATGAGCAGTTCTTC
CDR3: CASREVNEQFF

size: .
J: TRBJ1-1
V: TRBV4-2
D: .
DNA: TGTGCCAGCAGCCAAGATTGGGCAGGCATGAACACTGAAGCTTTCTTT
CDR3: CASSQDWAGMNTEAFF

size: .
J: TRBJ1-1
V: TRBV5-1
D: .
DNA: TGCGCCAGCAGCTTGGTCCAGAAGAGGACGGGGGATGACACTGAAGCTTTCTTT
CDR3: CASSLVQKRTGDDTEAFF

size: .
J: TRBJ2-2
V: TRBV6-6
D: TRBD1
DNA: TGTGCCAGCAGGACGGACAGGGAAACGAACACCGGGGAGCTGTTTTTT
CDR3: CASRTDRETNTGELFF

size: once
J: TRBJ2-7
V: TRBV2
D: TRBD2
DNA: TGTGCGATAGGACTAGCGGGGGGGCCCTCGGACGAGCAGTACTTC
CDR3: CAIGLAGGPSDEQYF

size: .
J: TRBJ2-6
V: TRBV7-9
D: TRBD1
DNA: TGTGCCAGCAGCTTGGGGCAGGGGGCTAACTCTGGGGCCAACGTCCTGACTTTC
CDR3: CASSLGQGANSGANVLTF

size: .
J: TRBJ2-2
V: TRBV5-1
D: TRBD1
DNA: TGCGCCAGCAGCTTGGGGTCGACAGGGGGTTTCGGGGAGCTGTTTTTT
CDR3: CASSLGSTGGFGELFF

size: .
J: TRBJ1-5
V: TRBV7-2
D: .
DNA: TGTGCCACAAGCAGGGTGAATCAGCCCCAGCATTTT
CDR3: CATSRVNQPQHF

size: few
J: TRBJ2-7
V: TRBV7-9
D: .
DNA: TGTGCCAGCAGCTTAAGGTCTGGGGCAAACTACGAGCAGTACTTC
CDR3: CASSLRSGANYEQYF

size: .
J: TRBJ1-2
V: TRBV28
D: .
DNA: TGTGCCAGCAGTTTTAGGCGGGGTCGGTATGGCTACACCTTC
CDR3: CASSFRRGRYGYTF

size: .
J: TRBJ1-4
V: TRBV7-2
D: .
DNA: TGTGCCAGCCGTGGGGAGGATCGGGCTGAAAAACTGTTTTTT
CDR3: CASRGEDRAEKLFF

size: .
J: TRBJ1-3
V: TRBV2
D: .
DNA: TGTGCCAGCAGTGATGGCGGGAAAAACACCATATATTTT
CDR3: CASSDGGKNTIYF

size: once
J: TRBJ2-3
V: TRBV19
D: TRBD1
DNA: TGTGCCAGTAGTTTTTTACAGGGGGCAGATACGCAGTATTTT
CDR3: CASSFLQGADTQYF

size: .
J: TRBJ2-5
V: TRBV28
D: .
DNA: TGTGCCAGCAGTTCCCCTCGGAGGGGAACGGAGACCCAGTACTTC
CDR3: CASSSPRRGTETQYF

size: .
J: TRBJ2-7
V: TRBV19
D: .
DNA: TGTGCCAGTAGTCCCTGGGACACAGGCTCCTACGAGCAGTACTTC
CDR3: CASSPWDTGSYEQYF